The 7 T cell receptor beta chains reported below all come from one sample, sequenced in a study of T-cell memory formation after mild COVID-19. TCRdb ran MiXCR on the 5' RACE reads and lists one entry per CDR3 protein. The sample has nearly 110,000 distinct CDR3 sequences; approximately 14% are singletons. The sample was PBMCs or a T cell subset sorted from them (not recorded which). The receptors here all came from a man in his late teens or twenties who had mild COVID-19 (a few samples of this study predate the infection). Cell type and time point are not known.

This clonotype was observed a handful of times. V usage is TRBV7-9 and J usage is TRBJ2-3; 10 bases match TRBD1. CDR3 length: 17 amino acids. The germline CDR1 and CDR2 sequences are SEHNR and FQNEAQ (reference sequence). The V and J ends lost 3 bases and 4 bases, in that order; junction bases with no gene match: 10. As DNA, the CDR3 is TGTGCCAGCAGCTTGGGGAACCGGGACAGGGGCGCAGATACGCAGTATTTT. This gives the protein CASSLGNRDRGADTQYF. The complete variable domain, with remaining parts taken from reference TRBV7-9 and TRBJ2-3, reads DTGVSQNPRHKITKRGQNVTFRCDPISEHNRLYWYRQTLGQGPEFLTYFQNEAQLEKSRLLSDRFSAERPKGSFSTLEIQRTEQGDSAMYLCASSLGNRDRGADTQYFGPGTRLTVL.

V gene TRBV7-8 combines with J gene TRBJ2-1; TRBD1 or TRBD2 may be the D gene (6 bases each). V was clipped by 8 bases and J by 7 bases, with 27 bases between them. This CDR3 spans 17 amino acids. CDR1 and CDR2 from the germline V gene are SGHVS and FQNEAQ. Written as DNA, the CDR3 is TGTGCCAGCCTGAGGGGGTACGTGGGACTCACGCCGAATGAGCAGTTCTTC. This gives the protein CASLRGYVGLTPNEQFF. Filled out from reference TRBV7-8 and TRBJ2-1, the complete variable domain reads GAGVSQSPRYKVAKRGQDVALRCDPISGHVSLFWYQQALGQGPEFLTYFQNEAQLDKSGLPSDRFFAERPEGSVSTLKIQRTQQEDSAVYLCASLRGYVGLTPNEQFFGPGTRLTVL.

The gene calls are TRBV28 and TRBJ1-2; D might be TRBD1 (5 bases). The CDR3 runs to 14 residues. Germline loops: CDR1 MDHEN, CDR2 SYDVKM. V dropped 3 bases and J dropped 3 bases, with 11 bases sitting between them. The CDR3 region has the DNA TGTGCCAGCAGTTTCACCGGGACGTACTATGGCTACACCTTC. Translating it yields CASSFTGTYYGYTF.

This chain joins TRBV7-8 and TRBJ1-2, with a tentative D call TRBD1 (6 bases). V was trimmed by 0 bases and J by 5 bases, leaving 19 bases between them. The CDR3 is made up of 17 amino acids. CDR1 is SGHVS, CDR2 FQNEAQ, per germline. CDR3 loop: CASSLAYRSTQGYGYTF. The DNA of the CDR3 is TGTGCCAGCAGCTTAGCTTACCGTTCGACACAGGGTTATGGCTACACCTTC.

The rearrangement links TRBV2 to TRBJ2-7, with TRBD1 identical over 11 bases. The CDR3 extends over 14 amino acids. In germline, CDR1 is SNHLY, CDR2 FYNNEI. With 8 bases clipped from V and 5 bases from J, the junction kept 8 bases outside the gene matches. The CDR3 sequence: CASVRTGGTDEQYV. In DNA form, the CDR3 reads TGTGCCAGCGTTCGGACAGGGGGCACCGACGAGCAGTACGTC.

The chain uses TRBV11-2 and TRBJ1-2; no clear D. CDR1 is SGHAT and CDR2 is FQNNGV in the germline V gene. The V end lost 5 bases, the J end lost 4 bases, and 17 bases lay between the germline ends. The CDR3 runs to 15 residues. The DNA of the CDR3 is TGTGCCAGCAGCCCCGGACGGACTCCCGCCTATGGCTACACCTTC. Translated: CASSPGRTPAYGYTF. Full variable domain (outside the CDR3, taken from reference TRBV11-2 and TRBJ1-2): EAGVAQSPRYKIIEKRQSVAFWCNPISGHATLYWYQQILGQGPKLLIQFQNNGVVDDSQLPKDRFSAERLKGVDSTLKIQPAKLEDSAVYLCASSPGRTPAYGYTFGSGTRLTVV.

This clonotype was counted only a few times. This rearrangement joins TRBV7-2 to TRBJ2-7, with 8 bases lining up with TRBD2. CDR1 SGHTA and CDR2 FQGNSA come from the germline V gene. The CDR3 totals 14 residues. V shed 8 bases, J shed 1 base, and the junction held 7 bases outside the gene matches. CDR3 DNA sequence: TGTGCCAGCGAACATCGGGGGGGGTCCTACGAGCAGTACTTC. This encodes CASEHRGGSYEQYF.